The 22 T cell receptor beta chains below come from one sample, sequenced in a study of blood T cell repertoires in COVID-19. Sequencing was performed with immunoSEQ multiplex PCR; in TCRdb, only in-frame clones are kept and a portion is missing. The sample has under 30,000 clones; 84% are singletons. Sample: peripheral blood. All receptors come from an elderly man with active COVID-19.

This rearrangement joins TRBV3-1 (or the pseudogene TRBV3-2) to TRBJ2-3, with TRBD2 identical over 14 bases. Trimming took 0 bases from V and 7 from J; bases not matched to a gene: 6. CDR3 length equals 17 residues. Germline values: CDR1 LGHDT, CDR2 YNNKEL (reference sequence). The CDR3 DNA sequence: TGTGCCAGCAGCCAAGAAGGACTAGCGGGGGGAGGGAATACGCAGTATTTT. Translating it yields CASSQEGLAGGGNTQYF.

V and J are TRBV27 and TRBJ2-7, with D possibly being TRBD1 (5 bases). The CDR3 runs 13 residues. Trimming took 6 bases from V and 3 from J, leaving 12 bases between them. Germline assignment: CDR1 MNHEY and CDR2 SMNVEV (reference sequence). In nucleotides, the CDR3 is TGTGCCAGCAGCGTGGGGCTTAACTACGAGCAGTACTTC. Its translation is CASSVGLNYEQYF.

This clone was detected only once. The chain uses TRBV29-1 and TRBJ2-7; 9 bases are a match to TRBD1. Germline CDR1 is SQVTM and CDR2 is ANQGSEA. CDR3 length: 12 residues. J gave up 7 bases and V 2 bases, and 3 bases lay outside the gene matches. CDR3 sequence: CSVELGQGEQYF. CDR3 nucleotides: TGCAGCGTTGAACTCGGACAGGGGGAGCAGTACTTC.

The gene calls are TRBV5-6 and TRBJ2-5; D is ambiguous. Germline V gene sequence: CDR1 SGHDT, CDR2 YYEEEE. The CDR3 is 13 amino acids. Trimming shortened V by 4 bases and J by 0 bases, and 7 bases separated the two germline ends. The CDR3 bases are TGTGCCAGCAGCCTTAGATACCAAGAGACCCAGTACTTC. The encoded protein is CASSLRYQETQYF.

J is TRBJ2-3 and V is TRBV5-1; D ambiguous. The germline gives CDR1 SGHRS, CDR2 YFSETQ. This CDR3 region has 14 residues. The V gene lost 0 bases and the J gene lost 2 bases, with 7 bases spanning the gap. Written as DNA, the CDR3 is TGCGCCAGCAGCTTGGCTCAGAACACAGATACGCAGTATTTT. This translates into CASSLAQNTDTQYF.

This chain connects TRBV13 to TRBJ2-1; 8 bases are shared with TRBD1. Germline V gene data show CDR1 as PRHDT and CDR2 as FYEKMQ (reference sequence). The trim removed 4 bases at V and 7 bases at J, leaving 6 bases unmatched. The CDR3 totals 14 residues. The CDR3 protein is CASSSGQGRNEQFF. Here the CDR3 DNA reads TGTGCCAGCAGCTCCGGACAGGGTAGAAATGAGCAGTTCTTC.

The chain links TRBV4-2 to TRBJ2-5; 9 bases agree with TRBD2. The ends lost 0 bases at V and 1 base at J; junction bases unmatched: 15. This CDR3 is built from 20 residues. CDR1 and CDR2 (germline): LGHNA, YNFKEQ. The CDR3 nucleotides are TGTGCCAGCAGCCAAGAGGGGGTAGCGGGGGAGGTGGGGTTCCAAGAGACCCAGTACTTC. It codes for CASSQEGVAGEVGFQETQYF.

The CDR3 DNA sequence: TGTGCCAGCTCGTCACAGTCCTCTGGAAACACCATATATTTT. Translation: CASSSQSSGNTIYF. The chain combines TRBV18 with TRBJ1-3; D is ambiguous. Germline loops: CDR1 KGHSH, CDR2 LQKENI. The CDR3 is 14 residues long. Trimming stripped 6 bases from V and 0 bases from J, with 9 bases between.

This clone was recorded only once. V gene TRBV19 combines with J gene TRBJ2-1; 8 nucleotides align to TRBD2. From germline, CDR1 is LNHDA and CDR2 SQIVND (reference sequence). The CDR3 contains 16 residues. The J segment lost 0 bases and the V segment lost 5 bases, leaving 6 bases of the junction unmatched. The CDR3 here is CASSRSAGVSYNEQFF. The CDR3 DNA is TGTGCCAGTAGTCGGTCAGCGGGGGTCTCCTACAATGAGCAGTTCTTC.

This clone has just one count. V usage is TRBV18 and J usage is TRBJ2-1, with D possibly matching TRBD1 (5 bases). CDR1 and CDR2 from the germline V gene are KGHSH and LQKENI. V was cut by 3 bases and J by 4 bases, with 7 bases left in between. The CDR3 has 13 amino acids. CDR3 DNA sequence: TGTGCCAGCTCACCCGACAGATACAATGAGCAGTTCTTC. This codes for CASSPDRYNEQFF.

The chain couples TRBV9 to TRBJ2-1; possible D gene TRBD2, 5 bases. In germline, CDR1 is SGDLS, CDR2 YYNGEE. The CDR3 sequence is 17 residues long. V was trimmed by 3 bases and J by 3 bases, leaving 19 bases between them. This CDR3 is CASSAGSASHNYNEQFF. The CDR3 DNA follows: TGTGCCAGCAGCGCCGGGTCGGCTAGCCACAACTACAATGAGCAGTTCTTC.

CDR3 in DNA: TGCGCCAGCAGCTTGGAGCCCAAGCCTGGAGAGCTGTTTTTT. Protein: CASSLEPKPGELFF. The V call is TRBV5-1, the J call TRBJ1-4, with D uncertain. CDR1 and CDR2 (germline): SGHRS, YFSETQ. This CDR3 comprises 14 residues. Trimming took 0 bases from V and 14 from J, leaving 17 bases between them.

The table lists this clone with a count of one. The chain employs TRBV2 and TRBJ2-3, with 8 bases lining up with TRBD2. From germline, CDR1 is SNHLY and CDR2 FYNNEI. The CDR3 extends over 15 amino acids. V shed 3 bases and J 3 bases; nucleotides not matched to a gene: 5. CDR3 sequence (DNA): TGTGCCAGCAGTGACCGGGCGGGGGGTACAGATACGCAGTATTTT. Protein sequence: CASSDRAGGTDTQYF.

The genes are TRBV5-4 and TRBJ1-2; no firm D call. CDR1 and CDR2 from the germline V gene are SGHNT and YYREEE (reference sequence). This CDR3 region has 16 residues. The V gene lost 0 bases and the J gene lost 3 bases, with 15 bases spanning the gap. The CDR3 region has the DNA TGTGCCAGCAGCTTGGGGGAGGCACTGGGAGACTATGGCTACACCTTC. Its translation is CASSLGEALGDYGYTF.

The chain has TRBV21-1 and TRBJ1-1; TRBD1, the table's D call, lacks a check against the DNA. TRBV21-1 constitutes a pseudogene. The CDR3 length is 16 residues. The DNA of the CDR3 is TGTGCCAGCAACCGGGACAGGGGCCCCCTGAACACTGAAGCTTTCTTT. Translating gives CASNRDRGPLNTEAFF.

This clone was observed a handful of times. The chain is built from TRBV20-1 and TRBJ1-6; TRBD1 might be the D (6 bases). Looked up from germline, CDR1 is DFQATT and CDR2 is SNEGSKA (reference sequence). The V end lost 3 bases, the J end lost 0 bases, and 18 bases lay between the germline ends. The CDR3 runs to 18 residues. CDR3 in DNA: TGCAGTGCTAGTAAAAAGAGGGGGGGAAACTCCTATAATTCACCCCTCCACTTT. This codes for CSASKKRGGNSYNSPLHF.

This clone showed up just once. The rearrangement uses TRBV7-2 and TRBJ1-2; 7 bases are a match to TRBD1. There are 13 residues in the CDR3. From germline, CDR1 is SGHTA and CDR2 FQGNSA. V gave up 5 bases and J gave up 2 bases; unmatched junction bases: 2. Here the CDR3 DNA reads TGTGCCAGCAGCGAACAGGGGAACTATGGCTACACCTTC. It specifies CASSEQGNYGYTF.

The V and J genes are TRBV2 and TRBJ1-1, with TRBD1 as a possible D gene (5 bases). This CDR3 is built from 16 residues. Trimming took 6 bases from V and 1 from J, leaving 18 bases between them. The V gene's germline CDR1 is SNHLY and CDR2 FYNNEI. This CDR3 reads CASREGKERRNTEAFF. The CDR3 DNA sequence: TGTGCCAGCAGGGAGGGGAAGGAGCGACGGAACACTGAAGCTTTCTTT.

This chain uses TRBV27 with TRBJ1-6, with D unresolved. From germline, CDR1 is MNHEY and CDR2 SMNVEV (reference sequence). The CDR3 covers 12 residues. Trimming shortened V by 3 bases and J by 10 bases, and 7 bases separated the two germline ends. The CDR3 DNA is TGTGCCAGCAGTTTTCCGGGGTCACCCCTCCACTTT. Its protein is CASSFPGSPLHF.

This chain joins TRBV30 and TRBJ1-2, with D unresolved. CDR1 and CDR2 (germline): GTSNPN, SVGIG (reference sequence). Between the trimmed V and J ends, which lost 3 bases and 1 base, there was a span of 3 bases. The CDR3 totals 11 residues. For the CDR3, the DNA is TGTGCCTGGAGCCTTAACTATGGCTACACCTTC. Its translation: CAWSLNYGYTF.

This clone occurred once. This CDR3 reads CASSFGQVTYEQYF. In DNA form, the CDR3 reads TGTGCCAGCAGCTTCGGACAGGTAACCTACGAGCAGTACTTC. The V call is TRBV13, the J call TRBJ2-7; 7 nucleotides line up with TRBD1. The CDR3 totals 14 residues. Germline assignment: CDR1 PRHDT and CDR2 FYEKMQ (reference sequence). The V segment lost 3 bases and the J segment 2 bases; nucleotides outside the gene matches: 4.

V usage is TRBV11-2 and J usage is TRBJ2-6, with 8 bases lining up with TRBD1. The ends lost 3 bases at V and 2 bases at J; junction bases unmatched: 3. The V gene's germline CDR1 is SGHAT and CDR2 FQNNGV. The length of the CDR3 is 16 residues. The chain's CDR3 is CASSLDRVAGANVLTF. CDR3 coding DNA: TGTGCCAGCAGCTTGGACAGGGTGGCTGGGGCCAACGTCCTGACTTTC.